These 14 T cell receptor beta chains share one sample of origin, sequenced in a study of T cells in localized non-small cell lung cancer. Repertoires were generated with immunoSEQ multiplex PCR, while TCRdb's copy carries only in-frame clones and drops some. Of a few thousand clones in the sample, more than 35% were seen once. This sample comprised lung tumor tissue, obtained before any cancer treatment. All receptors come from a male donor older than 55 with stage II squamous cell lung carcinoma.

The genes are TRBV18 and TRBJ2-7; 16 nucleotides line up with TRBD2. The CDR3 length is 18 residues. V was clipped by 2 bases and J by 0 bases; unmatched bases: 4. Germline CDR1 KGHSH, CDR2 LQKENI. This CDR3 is CASSPEGLAGGSSYEQYF. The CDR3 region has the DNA TGTGCCAGCTCACCAGAGGGACTAGCGGGAGGGTCCTCCTACGAGCAGTACTTC.

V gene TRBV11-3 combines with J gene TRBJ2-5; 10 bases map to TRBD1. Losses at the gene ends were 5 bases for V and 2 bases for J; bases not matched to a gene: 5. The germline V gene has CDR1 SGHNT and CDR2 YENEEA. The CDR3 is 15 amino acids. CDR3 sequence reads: CASSRDRGLQETQYF. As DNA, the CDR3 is TGTGCCAGCAGCCGGGACAGGGGTCTTCAAGAGACCCAGTACTTC.

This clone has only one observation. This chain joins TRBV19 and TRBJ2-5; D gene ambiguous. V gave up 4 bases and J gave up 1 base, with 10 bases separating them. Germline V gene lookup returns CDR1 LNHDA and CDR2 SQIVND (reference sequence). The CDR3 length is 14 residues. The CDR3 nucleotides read TGTGCCAGTAGTAGCGGCTGGGGCCAAGAGACCCAGTACTTC. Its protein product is CASSSGWGQETQYF.

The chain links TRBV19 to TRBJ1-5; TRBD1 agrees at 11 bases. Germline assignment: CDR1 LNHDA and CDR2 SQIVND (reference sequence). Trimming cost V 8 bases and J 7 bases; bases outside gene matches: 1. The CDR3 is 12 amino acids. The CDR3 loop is CASRTGGQPQHF. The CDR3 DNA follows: TGTGCCAGTCGGACAGGGGGCCAGCCCCAGCATTTT.

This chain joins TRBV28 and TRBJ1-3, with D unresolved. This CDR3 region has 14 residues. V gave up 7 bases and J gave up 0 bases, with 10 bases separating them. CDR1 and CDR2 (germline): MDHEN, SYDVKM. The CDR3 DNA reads TGTGCCAGCACTCCGGAAAGCTCTGGAAACACCATATATTTT. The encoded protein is CASTPESSGNTIYF.

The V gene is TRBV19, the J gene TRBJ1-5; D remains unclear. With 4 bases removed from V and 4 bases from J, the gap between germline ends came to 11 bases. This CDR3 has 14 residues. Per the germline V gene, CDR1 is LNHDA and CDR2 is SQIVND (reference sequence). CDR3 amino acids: CASSRPAFNQPQHF. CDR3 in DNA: TGTGCCAGTAGTAGGCCAGCCTTTAATCAGCCCCAGCATTTT.

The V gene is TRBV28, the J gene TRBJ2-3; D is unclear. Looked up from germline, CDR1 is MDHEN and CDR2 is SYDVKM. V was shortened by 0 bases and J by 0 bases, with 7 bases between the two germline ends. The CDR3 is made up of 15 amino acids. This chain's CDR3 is CASSLWTLSTDTQYF. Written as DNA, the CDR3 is TGTGCCAGCAGTTTATGGACATTAAGCACAGATACGCAGTATTTT.

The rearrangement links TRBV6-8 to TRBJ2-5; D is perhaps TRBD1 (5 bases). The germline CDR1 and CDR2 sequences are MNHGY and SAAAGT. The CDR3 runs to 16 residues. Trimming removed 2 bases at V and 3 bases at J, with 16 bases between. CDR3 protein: CASSYPSDSHKETQYF. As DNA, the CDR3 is TGTGCCAGCAGTTACCCTTCTGACAGCCATAAAGAGACCCAGTACTTC.

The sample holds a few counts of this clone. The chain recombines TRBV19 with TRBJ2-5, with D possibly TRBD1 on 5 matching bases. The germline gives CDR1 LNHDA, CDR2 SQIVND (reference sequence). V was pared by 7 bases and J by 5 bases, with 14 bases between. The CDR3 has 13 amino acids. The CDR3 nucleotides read TGTGCCAGTACCCCGGACCCAGGGGAGACCCAGTACTTC. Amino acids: CASTPDPGETQYF.

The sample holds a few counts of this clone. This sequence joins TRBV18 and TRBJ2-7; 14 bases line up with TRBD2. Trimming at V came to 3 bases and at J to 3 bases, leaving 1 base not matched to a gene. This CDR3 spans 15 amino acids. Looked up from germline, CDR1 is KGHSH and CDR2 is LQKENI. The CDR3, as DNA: TGTGCCAGCTCACCCGGGACTAGCGGGAGCTACGAGCAGTACTTC. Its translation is CASSPGTSGSYEQYF.

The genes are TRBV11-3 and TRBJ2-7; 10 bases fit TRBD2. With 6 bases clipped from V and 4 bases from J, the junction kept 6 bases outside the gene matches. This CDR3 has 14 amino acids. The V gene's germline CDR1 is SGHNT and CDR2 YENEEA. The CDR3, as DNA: TGTGCCAGCAGAGAGGCTAGCGGGAGTTACGAGCAGTACTTC. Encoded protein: CASREASGSYEQYF.

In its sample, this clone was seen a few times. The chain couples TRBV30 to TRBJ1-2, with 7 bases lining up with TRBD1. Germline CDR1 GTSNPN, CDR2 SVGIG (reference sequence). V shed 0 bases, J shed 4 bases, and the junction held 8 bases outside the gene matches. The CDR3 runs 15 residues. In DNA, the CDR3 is TGTGCCTGGAGTGTACGGTACGCAGGGGGCTATGGCTACACCTTC. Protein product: CAWSVRYAGGYGYTF. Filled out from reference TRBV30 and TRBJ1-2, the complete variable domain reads SQTIHQWPATLVQPVGSPLSLECTVEGTSNPNLYWYRQAAGRGLQLLFYSVGIGQISSEVPQNLSASRPQDRQFILSSKKLLLSDSGFYLCAWSVRYAGGYGYTFGSGTRLTVV.

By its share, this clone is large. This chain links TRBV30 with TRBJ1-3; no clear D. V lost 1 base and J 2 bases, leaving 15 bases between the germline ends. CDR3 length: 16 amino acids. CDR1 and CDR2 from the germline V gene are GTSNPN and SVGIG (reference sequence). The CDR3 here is CAWSGQYRATGNTIYF. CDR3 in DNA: TGTGCCTGGAGTGGACAATACCGCGCGACTGGAAACACCATATATTTT.

Written as DNA, the CDR3 is TGTGCCTGGAGTGCCCAGGGTCCCACTGAAGCTTTCTTT. Translated, it gives CAWSAQGPTEAFF. The chain employs TRBV30 and TRBJ1-1; tentative D call: TRBD1 (5 bases). Germline V gene data show CDR1 as GTSNPN and CDR2 as SVGIG (reference sequence). The CDR3 is 13 residues long. The V end lost 1 base, the J end lost 4 bases, and 10 bases lay between the germline ends.